The present T cell receptor (beta chain) was sequenced within a study of a mutant IDH1 vaccine in newly diagnosed glioma (dated by TCRdb to 2020 to 2022). For the wider study: Eight vaccinations were administered to patients in weeks 1, 3, 5, 7, 11, 15, 19 and 23, corresponding to visits V03 through V10. Vaccination began 4-6 weeks after radiotherapy alone, or alongside temozolomide cycles in the chemotherapy-containing groups. Prior to enrollment, standard therapy consisting of radiotherapy alone, temozolomide alone, or radiochemotherapy with temozolomide had been administered to patients, with the combination being received by most patients. Of the approximately 29 treated patients, roughly 60% were male and roughly 38% were female, and a mean age of around 40 years was recorded. Peripheral blood samples were drawn at six visits, namely V03 (baseline), V05, V07, V10, V12 and V13. For exploratory analyses, longitudinal TCRB deep sequencing was carried out in around 24 treated patients wherever samples were available.

Results and caveats for the whole study, not just this receptor: Changes in the top peripheral T cell clonotypes picked up by TCRB sequencing did not appear to be linked to pseudoprogression. Immune responses induced by the vaccine were seen in about 93% of patients across multiple MHC alleles. The authors noted that analyses of patient blood samples could not be reproduced because of sample limitations. PBMC samples for TCRB deep sequencing were selected based on availability.

Points on this clone: Its antigen is still unknown. Per-base quality was not reported, and no clone a single base away is much larger than it.

Libraries were made using the immunoSEQ multiplex PCR assay. Following the manufacturer's protocol, the hsTCRB Kit was used to amplify rearranged TCR beta chain sequences. Sequencing of TCRB libraries was carried out on an Illumina MiSeq. As for the authors' bioinformatics: The kit vendor's proprietary platform handled demultiplexing, trimming and gene mapping. Entries here come from immuneACCESS through TCRdb and include only in-frame sequences with V and J called. Some clones fail to appear in such tables; in the studies checked, an unresolved V gene covers under half of the shortfall, and the cause of the remainder is unknown. V and J calls and clone size are copied from that table; D and trimming were computed from the DNA. This sample lists about 30,000 clones; less than 90% were detected once. The ten largest make up around 8% of the sample. In the paper's terms, the time point label means: week 23, last vaccination. Each vaccine dose was 300 ug of a 20-mer mutant IDH1 peptide in Montanide, given subcutaneously with topical imiquimod. Newly diagnosed WHO grade 3 or 4 IDH1-mutant astrocytomas showing loss of nuclear ATRX were present in the donors. The samples were drawn from NOA16, a multicentre, single-arm, open-label phase I trial in Germany that tested a mutant IDH1 peptide vaccine in humans for the first time. Genomic DNA for TCRB sequencing was extracted from EDTA blood using the DNeasy Blood and Tissue Kit.

From cysteine to phenylalanine, the CDR3 is 13 amino acids long. The sequence is cut down to CDR3 DNA, 39 bases in frame from base 1. Based on the germline V gene, the CDR1 and CDR2 sequences are SGHTA and FQGNSA. V is clipped by 9 bases and J by 4 bases, and the sequence between their germline boundaries is 15 bases long. This clonotype was obtained from a woman aged 18 to 35 with glioma. The V and J genes are TRBV7-2 and TRBJ2-5; possibly the D gene is TRBD1, per 5 matching bases. Specimen: PBMCs, collected from a glioma patient whose treatment included an IDH1 peptide vaccine. The CDR3 corresponds to CASSQRGRETQYF. The nucleotide sequence is TGTGCCAGTTCTCAAAGGGGCAGAGAGACCCAGTACTTC. When the CDR3 is completed using the reference TRBV7-2 and TRBJ2-5 genes on either side, the full variable domain is GAGVSQSPSNKVTEKGKDVELRCDPISGHTALYWYRQSLGQGLEFLIYFQGNSAPDKSGLPSDRFSAERTGGSVSTLTIQRTQQEDSAVYLCASSQRGRETQYFGPGTRLLVL.